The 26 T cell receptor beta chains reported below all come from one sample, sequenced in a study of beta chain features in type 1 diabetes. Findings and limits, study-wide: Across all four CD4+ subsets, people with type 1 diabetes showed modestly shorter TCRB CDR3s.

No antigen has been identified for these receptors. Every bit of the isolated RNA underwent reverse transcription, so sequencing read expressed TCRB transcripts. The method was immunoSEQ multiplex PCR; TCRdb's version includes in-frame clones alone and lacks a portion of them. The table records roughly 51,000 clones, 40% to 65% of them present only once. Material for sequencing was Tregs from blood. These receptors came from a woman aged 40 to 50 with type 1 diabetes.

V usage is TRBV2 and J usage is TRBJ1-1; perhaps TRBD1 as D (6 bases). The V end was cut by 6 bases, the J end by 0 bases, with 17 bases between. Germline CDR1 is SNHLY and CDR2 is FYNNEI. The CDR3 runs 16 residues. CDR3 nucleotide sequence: TGTGCCAGCAGCAACTCTCCCGACAGGTTGAACACTGAAGCTTTCTTT. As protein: CASSNSPDRLNTEAFF.

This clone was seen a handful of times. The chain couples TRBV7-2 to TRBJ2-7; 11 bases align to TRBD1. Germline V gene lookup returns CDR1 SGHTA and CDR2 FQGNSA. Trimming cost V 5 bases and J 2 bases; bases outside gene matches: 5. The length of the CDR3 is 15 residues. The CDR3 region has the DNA TGTGCCAGCAGCCCCGGGACAGGGGGACCCTACGAGCAGTACTTC. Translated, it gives CASSPGTGGPYEQYF.

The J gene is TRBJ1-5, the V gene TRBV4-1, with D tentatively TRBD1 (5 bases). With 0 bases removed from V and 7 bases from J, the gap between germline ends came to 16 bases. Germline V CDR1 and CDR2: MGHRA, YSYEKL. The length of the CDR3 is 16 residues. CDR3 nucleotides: TGCGCCAGCAGCCAAGATGTTGGGCCTCGGGGGCAGCCCCAGCATTTT. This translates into CASSQDVGPRGQPQHF.

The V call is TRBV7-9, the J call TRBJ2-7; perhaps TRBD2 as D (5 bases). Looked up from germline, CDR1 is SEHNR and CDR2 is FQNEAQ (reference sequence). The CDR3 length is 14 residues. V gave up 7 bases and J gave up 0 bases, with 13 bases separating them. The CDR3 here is CASKEVGSSYEQYF. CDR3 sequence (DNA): TGTGCCAGCAAGGAGGTGGGGAGCTCCTACGAGCAGTACTTC. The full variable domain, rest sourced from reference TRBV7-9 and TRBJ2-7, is DTGVSQNPRHKITKRGQNVTFRCDPISEHNRLYWYRQTLGQGPEFLTYFQNEAQLEKSRLLSDRFSAERPKGSFSTLEIQRTEQGDSAMYLCASKEVGSSYEQYFGPGTRLTVT.

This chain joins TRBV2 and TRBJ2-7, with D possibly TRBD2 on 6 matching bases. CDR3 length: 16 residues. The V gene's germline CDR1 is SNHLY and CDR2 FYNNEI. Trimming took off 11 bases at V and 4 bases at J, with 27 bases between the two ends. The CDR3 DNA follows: TGTGCCCTTCTGTGGTATAGCGGTCCCACGGATTACGAGCAGTACTTC. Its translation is CALLWYSGPTDYEQYF.

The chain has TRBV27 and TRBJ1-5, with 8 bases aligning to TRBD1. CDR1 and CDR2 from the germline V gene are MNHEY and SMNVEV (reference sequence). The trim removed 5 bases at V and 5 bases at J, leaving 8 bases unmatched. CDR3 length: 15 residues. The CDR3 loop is CASSPGQGPDQPQHF. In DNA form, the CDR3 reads TGTGCCAGCAGTCCCGGACAGGGACCCGATCAGCCCCAGCATTTT.

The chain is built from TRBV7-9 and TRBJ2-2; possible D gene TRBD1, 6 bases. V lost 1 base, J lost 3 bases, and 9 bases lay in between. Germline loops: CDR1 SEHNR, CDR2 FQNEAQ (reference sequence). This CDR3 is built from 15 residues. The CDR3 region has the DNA TGTGCCAGCAGCTTAGGTCCAGGGGACACCGGGGAGCTGTTTTTT. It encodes CASSLGPGDTGELFF.

The CDR3 is CASTGQNSYEQYF. DNA of the CDR3: TGTGCCAGCACTGGACAGAACTCCTACGAGCAGTACTTC. The V call is TRBV28, the J call TRBJ2-7; TRBD1 might be the D (6 bases). The CDR3 consists of 13 residues. CDR1 MDHEN and CDR2 SYDVKM come from the germline V gene. Trimming removed 7 bases from V and 0 bases from J, with 10 bases in between. Using reference TRBV28 and TRBJ2-7 for the parts outside the CDR3, the full variable domain is DVKVTQSSRYLVKRTGEKVFLECVQDMDHENMFWYRQDPGLGLRLIYFSYDVKMKEKGDIPEGYSVSREKKERFSLILESASTNQTSMYLCASTGQNSYEQYFGPGTRLTVT.

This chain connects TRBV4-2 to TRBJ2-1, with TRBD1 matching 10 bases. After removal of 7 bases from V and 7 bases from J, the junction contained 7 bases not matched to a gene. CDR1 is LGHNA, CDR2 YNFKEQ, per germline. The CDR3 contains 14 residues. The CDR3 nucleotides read TGTGCCAGCAAGGACAGGGGGGGGTTGAATGAGCAGTTCTTC. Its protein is CASKDRGGLNEQFF.

The CDR3 loop reads CASARGSGELFF. The CDR3 coding sequence is TGTGCCAGCGCACGGGGCTCTGGGGAGCTGTTTTTT. The V gene is TRBV18, the J gene TRBJ2-2; D is tentatively TRBD1 or TRBD2 (5 bases each). Germline CDR1 and CDR2: KGHSH and LQKENI. This CDR3 spans 12 amino acids. Trimming removed 8 bases from V and 8 bases from J, with 12 bases in between.

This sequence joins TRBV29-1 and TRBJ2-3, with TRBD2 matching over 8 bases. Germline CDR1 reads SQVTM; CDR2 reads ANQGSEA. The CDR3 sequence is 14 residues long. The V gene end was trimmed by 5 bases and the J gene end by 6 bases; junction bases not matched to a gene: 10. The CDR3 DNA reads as TGCAGCGTTTTAGGGCCTAGCGGGTCGGATACGCAGTATTTT. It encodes CSVLGPSGSDTQYF.

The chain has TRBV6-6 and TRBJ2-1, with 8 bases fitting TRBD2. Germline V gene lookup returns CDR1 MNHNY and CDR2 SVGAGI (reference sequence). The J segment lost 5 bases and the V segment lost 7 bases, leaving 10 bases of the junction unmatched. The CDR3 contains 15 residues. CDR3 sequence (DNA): TGTGCCAGCAAAGCGGGAGTCTACTATGACAATGAGCAGTTCTTC. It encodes CASKAGVYYDNEQFF.

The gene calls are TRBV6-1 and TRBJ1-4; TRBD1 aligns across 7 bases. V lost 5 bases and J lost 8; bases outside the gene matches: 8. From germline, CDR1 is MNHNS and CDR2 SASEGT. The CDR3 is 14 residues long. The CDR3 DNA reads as TGTGCCAGCAGTCCGACAGGGAAGGACGAAAAACTGTTTTTT. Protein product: CASSPTGKDEKLFF.

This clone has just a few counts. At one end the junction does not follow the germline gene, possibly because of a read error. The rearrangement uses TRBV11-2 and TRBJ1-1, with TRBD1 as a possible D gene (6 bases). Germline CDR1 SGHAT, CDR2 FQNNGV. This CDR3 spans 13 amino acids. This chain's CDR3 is CASSLDITGEAFF. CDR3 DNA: TGTGCCAGCAGCCTAGACATCACAGGGGAAGCTTTCTTT.

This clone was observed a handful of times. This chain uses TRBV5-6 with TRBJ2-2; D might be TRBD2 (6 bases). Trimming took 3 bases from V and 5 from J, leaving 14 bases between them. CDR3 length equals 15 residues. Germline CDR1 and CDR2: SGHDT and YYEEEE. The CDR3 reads CASSSWTIGTGELFF. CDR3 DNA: TGTGCCAGCAGCTCGTGGACTATTGGGACCGGGGAGCTGTTTTTT.

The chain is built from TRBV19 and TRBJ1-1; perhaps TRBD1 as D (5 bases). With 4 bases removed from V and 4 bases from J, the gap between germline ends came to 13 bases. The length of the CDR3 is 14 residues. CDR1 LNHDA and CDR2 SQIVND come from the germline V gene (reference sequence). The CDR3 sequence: CASSTGGVGTEAFF. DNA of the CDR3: TGTGCCAGTAGTACCGGGGGGGTTGGCACTGAAGCTTTCTTT.

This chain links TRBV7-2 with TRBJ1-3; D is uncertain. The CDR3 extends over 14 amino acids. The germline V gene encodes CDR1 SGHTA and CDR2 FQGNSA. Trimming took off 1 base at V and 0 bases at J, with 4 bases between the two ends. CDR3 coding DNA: TGTGCCAGCAGCTTAGGCGTCTCTGGAAACACCATATATTTT. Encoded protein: CASSLGVSGNTIYF.

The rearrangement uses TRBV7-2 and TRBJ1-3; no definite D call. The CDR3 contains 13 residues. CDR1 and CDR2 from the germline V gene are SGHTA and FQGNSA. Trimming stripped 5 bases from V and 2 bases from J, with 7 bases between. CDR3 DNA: TGTGCCAGCAGCCCCTCGGCTGGAAACACCATATATTTT. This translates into CASSPSAGNTIYF.

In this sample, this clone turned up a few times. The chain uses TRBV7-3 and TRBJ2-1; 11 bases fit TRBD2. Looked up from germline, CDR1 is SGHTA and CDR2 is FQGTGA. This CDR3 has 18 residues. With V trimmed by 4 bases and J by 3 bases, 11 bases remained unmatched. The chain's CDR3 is CASSWGGVAGGIYNEQFF. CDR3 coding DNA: TGTGCCAGCAGCTGGGGAGGGGTAGCGGGAGGGATCTACAATGAGCAGTTCTTC.

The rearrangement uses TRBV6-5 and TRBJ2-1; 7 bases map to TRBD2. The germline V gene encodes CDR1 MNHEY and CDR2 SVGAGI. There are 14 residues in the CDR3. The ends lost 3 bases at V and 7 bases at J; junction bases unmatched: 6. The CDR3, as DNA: TGTGCCAGCAGTTATGGCGGGAGTGATAATGAGCAGTTCTTC. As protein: CASSYGGSDNEQFF.

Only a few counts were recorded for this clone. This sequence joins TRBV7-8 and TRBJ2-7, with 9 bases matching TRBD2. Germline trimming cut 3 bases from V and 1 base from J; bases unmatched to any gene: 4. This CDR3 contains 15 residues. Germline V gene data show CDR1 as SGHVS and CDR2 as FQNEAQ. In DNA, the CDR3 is TGTGCCAGCAGCTTTAGCGGGAGTGAGTCCTACGAGCAGTACTTC. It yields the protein CASSFSGSESYEQYF.

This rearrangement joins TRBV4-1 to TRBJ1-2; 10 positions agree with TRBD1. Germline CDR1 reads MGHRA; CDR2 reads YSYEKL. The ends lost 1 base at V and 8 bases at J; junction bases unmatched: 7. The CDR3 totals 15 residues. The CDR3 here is CASSQGQGARRGYTF. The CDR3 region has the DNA TGCGCCAGCAGCCAAGGACAGGGGGCGCGTCGGGGCTACACCTTC.

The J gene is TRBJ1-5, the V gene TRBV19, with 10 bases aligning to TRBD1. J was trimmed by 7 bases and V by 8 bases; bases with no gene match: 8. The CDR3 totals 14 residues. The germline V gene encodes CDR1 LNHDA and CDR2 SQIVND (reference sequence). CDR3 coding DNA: TGTGCCAGTGGCGGGACAGGGGAATTCCAGCCCCAGCATTTT. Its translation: CASGGTGEFQPQHF.

Written as DNA, the CDR3 is TGTGCCAGCAGCTTATTGTACGGGACTAGCGAATACAATGAGCAGTTCTTC. It specifies CASSLLYGTSEYNEQFF. The chain couples TRBV5-8 to TRBJ2-1, with TRBD2 matching over 10 bases. Germline lookup yields CDR1 SGHTS and CDR2 YDEGEE. CDR3 size: 17 residues. The ends lost 2 bases at V and 4 bases at J; junction bases unmatched: 9.

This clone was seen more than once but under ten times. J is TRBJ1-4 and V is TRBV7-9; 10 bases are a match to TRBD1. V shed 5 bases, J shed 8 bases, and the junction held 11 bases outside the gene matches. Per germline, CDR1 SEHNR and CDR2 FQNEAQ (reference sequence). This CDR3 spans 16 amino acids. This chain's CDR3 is CASSRRGTGDNEKLFF. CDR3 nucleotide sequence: TGTGCCAGCAGCCGCAGGGGGACAGGGGATAACGAAAAACTGTTTTTT.

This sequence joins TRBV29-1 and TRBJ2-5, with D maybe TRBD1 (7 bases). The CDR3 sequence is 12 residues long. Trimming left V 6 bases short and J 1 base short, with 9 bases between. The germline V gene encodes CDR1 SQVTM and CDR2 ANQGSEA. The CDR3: CSVQGGQETQYF. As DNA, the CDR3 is TGCAGCGTCCAGGGGGGCCAAGAGACCCAGTACTTC.